The rows below give T cell receptor beta chains drawn from one sample of a study of cytomegalovirus exposure and HLA in healthy donors. Generated by immunoSEQ multiplex PCR, the TCRdb table keeps only in-frame clones and is missing some. The sample lists approximately 81,000 clones; approximately 81% were seen once. Sequencing was performed on PBMCs. The receptors originated from a woman in her forties or fifties in good health and CMV-seropositive. The CDR3 runs from the conserved cysteine through the conserved F or W. Each record gives: V gene, D gene, clone size, J gene, CDR3 DNA, CDR3 protein. D genes are given only for firm matches. Some rows mark clone size as missing; the rest say once, few, many or name a class of expanded clone.

>TRBV25-1|TRBD1|-|TRBJ2-3
TGTGCCAGCAGTCTAAGCCAGGGGGAAGGCACAGATACGCAGTATTTT
CASSLSQGEGTDTQYF
>TRBV5-6|-|few|TRBJ2-3
TGTGCCAGCAGCTTGTGGTCCGGAGGTGCTTACGGTACGCAGTATTTT
CASSLWSGGAYGTQYF
>TRBV2|-|-|TRBJ2-3
TGTGCCAGCAGTGAGCAGGGGTCAGGGTGGGTGCAGTATTTT
CASSEQGSGWVQYF
>TRBV11-1|TRBD2|-|TRBJ2-7
TGTGCCAGCAGCCCCGGAGCTAGCGGGATATCCTACGAGCAGTACTTC
CASSPGASGISYEQYF
>TRBV6-1|-|few|TRBJ1-2
TGTGCCAGCAGAAAACAGGGTCGGCATGGCTACACCTTC
CASRKQGRHGYTF
>TRBV11-2|-|few|TRBJ2-7
TGTGCCAGCAGCTTAATGGCGGACAACTCCTACGAGCAGTACTTC
CASSLMADNSYEQYF
>TRBV27|TRBD2|-|TRBJ2-1
TGTGCCAGCAGTCCACGACTAGCGGACTACAATGAGCAGTTCTTC
CASSPRLADYNEQFF
>TRBV5-6|TRBD1|-|TRBJ2-7
TGTGCCAGCAGCTCACCGGGACAGGGGGCCTACGAGCAGTACTTC
CASSSPGQGAYEQYF
>TRBV6-1|TRBD1|-|TRBJ2-7
TGTGCCAGCAGTAACGGACAGGGATACGAGCAGTACTTC
CASSNGQGYEQYF
>TRBV28|TRBD1|once|TRBJ2-4
TGTGCCAGCAGTTGGCCGACAGGGGGCGATACCAAAAACATTCAGTACTTC
CASSWPTGGDTKNIQYF
>TRBV18|TRBD2|-|TRBJ2-2
TGTGCCAGCTCACCCTTGGCGGGAGGAACCGGGGAGCTGTTTTTT
CASSPLAGGTGELFF
>TRBV2|TRBD1|-|TRBJ1-2
TGTGCCAGTCCCGGGACAGGTGAGGACTATGGCTACACCTTC
CASPGTGEDYGYTF
>TRBV6-1|-|-|TRBJ1-2
TGTGCCAGCAGTGGGGTCACAGGTGGTAACTATGGCTACACCTTC
CASSGVTGGNYGYTF